The present TCR beta chain was sequenced within a study of blood T cell repertoires in COVID-19. Libraries were prepared by immunoSEQ multiplex PCR; TCRdb keeps only in-frame clonotypes and omits some of them. This sample has 79,000 or so clones, with approximately 85% found just once. V lost 5 bases and J lost 0, with 11 bases in between. This CDR3 region has 15 residues. CDR1 and CDR2 from the germline V gene are SGHTA and FQGNSA. The TCR sequence derives from a man in his 60s with COVID-19, enrolled during active disease. The sequenced material came from peripheral blood. The V call is TRBV7-2, the J call TRBJ2-1, with D hard to call. CDR3: CASSLVDGSYNEQFF. The CDR3 DNA sequence: TGTGCCAGCAGCCTGGTAGATGGCTCCTACAATGAGCAGTTCTTC.